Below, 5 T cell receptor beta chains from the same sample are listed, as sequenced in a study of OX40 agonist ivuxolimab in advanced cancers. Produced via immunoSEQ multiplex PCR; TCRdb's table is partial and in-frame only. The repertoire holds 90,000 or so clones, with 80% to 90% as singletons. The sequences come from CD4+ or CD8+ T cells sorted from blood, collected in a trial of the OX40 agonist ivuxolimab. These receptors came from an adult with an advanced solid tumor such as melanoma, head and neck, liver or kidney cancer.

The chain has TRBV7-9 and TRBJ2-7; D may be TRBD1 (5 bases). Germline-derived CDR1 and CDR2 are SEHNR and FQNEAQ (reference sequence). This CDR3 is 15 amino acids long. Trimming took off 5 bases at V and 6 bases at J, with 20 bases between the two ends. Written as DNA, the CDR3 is TGTGCCAGCAGCCCTATTTTACCAGGGTCGGGCGAGCAGTACTTC. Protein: CASSPILPGSGEQYF. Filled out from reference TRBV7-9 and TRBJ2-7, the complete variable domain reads DTGVSQNPRHKITKRGQNVTFRCDPISEHNRLYWYRQTLGQGPEFLTYFQNEAQLEKSRLLSDRFSAERPKGSFSTLEIQRTEQGDSAMYLCASSPILPGSGEQYFGPGTRLTVT.

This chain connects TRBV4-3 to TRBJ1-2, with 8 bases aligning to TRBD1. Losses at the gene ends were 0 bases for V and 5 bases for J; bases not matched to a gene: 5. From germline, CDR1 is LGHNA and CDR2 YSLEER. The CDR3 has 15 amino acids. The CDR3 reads CASSQDRGLGYGYTF. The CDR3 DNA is TGCGCCAGCAGCCAAGACAGGGGGCTAGGGTATGGCTACACCTTC.

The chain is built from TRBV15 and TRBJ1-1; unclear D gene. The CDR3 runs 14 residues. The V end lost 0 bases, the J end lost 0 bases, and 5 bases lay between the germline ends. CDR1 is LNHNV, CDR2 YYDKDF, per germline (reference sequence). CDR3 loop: CATSRDLVNTEAFF. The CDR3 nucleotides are TGTGCCACCAGCAGAGATCTGGTGAACACTGAAGCTTTCTTT.

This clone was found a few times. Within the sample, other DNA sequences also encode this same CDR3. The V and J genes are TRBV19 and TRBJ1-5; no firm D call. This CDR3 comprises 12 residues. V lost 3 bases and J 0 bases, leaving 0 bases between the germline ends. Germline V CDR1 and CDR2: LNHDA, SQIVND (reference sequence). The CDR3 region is CASSISNQPQHF. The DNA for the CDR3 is TGTGCCAGTAGTATTAGCAATCAGCCCCAGCATTTT.

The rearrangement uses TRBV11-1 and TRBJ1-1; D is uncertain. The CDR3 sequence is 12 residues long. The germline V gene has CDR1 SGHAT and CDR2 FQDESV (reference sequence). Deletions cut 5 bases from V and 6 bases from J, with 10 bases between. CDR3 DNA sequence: TGTGCCAGCAGCCTCCGGGTCGCTGAAGCTTTCTTT. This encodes CASSLRVAEAFF.